This TCR beta chain was recorded in a study of CD8+ T cells in alopecia areata (dated by TCRdb to about 2018). With regard to the full study: Treated patients were enrolled in an open-label pilot trial of oral tofacitinib, 5 to 10 mg twice daily, for moderate-to-severe alopecia areata. Tofacitinib-treated patients had biopsies at baseline and at 4 and 24 weeks of treatment, with a later scalp biopsy in several patients. Scalp clonality was compared across normal scalp (n=4), patchy alopecia areata scalp (n=8), and alopecia totalis/universalis scalp (n=8). Human TCRbeta sequencing covered scalp tissue and sorted CD4+ and CD8+ peripheral blood T cells from patchy and totalis/universalis alopecia areata patients and healthy controls. RNA was obtained with the PAXgene miRNA kit for fixed scalp, the miRNeasy kit for PBMCs, and the RNeasy kit for mouse skin. Tofacitinib was administered for 6 to 18 months, and 6 months of follow-up off drug were then conducted to assess delayed response and recurrence. immunoSEQ multiplex PCR using 35 Vbeta forward primers and 13 Jbeta reverse primers was used to amplify TCRbeta CDR3 regions. The study used high-throughput TCRbeta sequencing to examine T cell clonal expansion in alopecia areata, in both the C3H/HeJ mouse model and human patients.

The CDR3 holds 12 amino acids from the cysteine to the phenylalanine. Just CDR3 DNA is preserved here, 36 bases in frame from base 1. The germline V and J ends show losses of 4 bases and 14 bases respectively, and no gene match explains 6 bases of the junction. From the germline V gene (reference sequence), CDR1 is MNHEY and CDR2 is SMNVEV. The library was produced with the immunoSEQ multiplex PCR assay. RNA was extracted from all samples and reverse transcribed into cDNA, which served as template for TCR sequencing. SuperScript III was used for first-strand cDNA synthesis, primed with a 2:1 mix of oligo-dT and random hexamers. A synthetic immune receptor repertoire was used to gauge amplification bias, and whatever bias remained was removed computationally. Processing in the source paper ran as follows. Raw reads were preprocessed to remove errors, and CDR3 was defined according to IMGT conventions as the region from the conserved cysteine to phenylalanine. To get clonality, Shannon entropy was normalized by log2 of the number of productive unique TCRs and the result was subtracted from 1. Whether each scalp clone was CD4 or CD8 was inferred by checking scalp TCRbeta sequences against the CD4 and CD8 repertoires from sorted blood. The table was pulled from immuneACCESS by TCRdb, which kept in-frame rearrangements only. Such tables lose some clones; where checked, under half of the loss comes from unresolved V genes, and the rest has no known cause. From that table come the V and J calls and clone size; the DNA was used to work out D and trimming. The sample table contains about 190,000 clones; only one count was recorded for approximately 56% of them. The leading ten clones occupy roughly 14% of the sample.

With respect to this clone: The target of this receptor is not known. No much larger clone is present one base from it, and per-base qualities are unavailable.

Interpreted using the paper, the time point label stands for: baseline before oral tofacitinib. From alopecia areata patients, peripheral blood was collected along with lesional scalp punch biopsies. After PBMCs were isolated by density centrifugation and stained for CD3, CD4 and CD8, a FACSAria was used to sort CD4+ and CD8+ T cells. Broader findings and caveats from the paper: Compared with normal scalp, lesional scalp, particularly in alopecia totalis/universalis, had higher clonality and more expanded CD8+ clones, which suggests antigenic drive. Unlike mouse skin, which is dominated by gammadelta T cells, normal human skin has resident alphabeta T cells that are also sequenced, and this complicates analysis of the scalp TCR repertoire. Shared TCR sequences between patients were less evident than in mice, which may be partly attributable to HLA diversity in the patient population.

The specimen comprised CD4+ T cells sorted from blood, sampled at week 0. This chain is built from TRBV27 and TRBJ2-1; 9 bases in between match TRBD2. This clonotype originated in a human donor with alopecia areata. DNA sequence: TGTGCCAGCAGTTCCTCAGGGACTAGCAAGTTCTTC. It specifies CASSSSGTSKFF.